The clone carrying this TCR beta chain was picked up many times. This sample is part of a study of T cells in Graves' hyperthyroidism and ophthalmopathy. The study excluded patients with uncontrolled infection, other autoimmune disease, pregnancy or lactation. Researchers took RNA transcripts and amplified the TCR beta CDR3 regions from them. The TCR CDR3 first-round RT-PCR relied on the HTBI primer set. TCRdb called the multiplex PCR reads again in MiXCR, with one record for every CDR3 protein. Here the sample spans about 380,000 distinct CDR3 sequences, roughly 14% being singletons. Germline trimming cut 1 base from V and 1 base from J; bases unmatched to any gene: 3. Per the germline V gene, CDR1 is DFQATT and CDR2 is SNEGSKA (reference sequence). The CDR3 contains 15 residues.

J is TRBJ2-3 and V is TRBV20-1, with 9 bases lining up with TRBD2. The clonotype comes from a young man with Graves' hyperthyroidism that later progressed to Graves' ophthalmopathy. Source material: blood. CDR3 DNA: TGCAGTGCTAGAGCTAGCGGGACAGGCACAGATACGCAGTATTTT. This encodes CSARASGTGTDTQYF.